This T cell receptor beta chain was sequenced for a study of siplizumab effects on memory and regulatory T cells. Germline CDR1 SSHAT, CDR2 FNYEAQ (reference sequence). The junction had 10 bases not matched to a gene; V was cut back by 5 bases and J by 4 bases. The CDR3 is made up of 16 amino acids. Each sample had roughly 10^5 TCR templates assayed. The table came from immunoSEQ multiplex PCR; TCRdb's copy has only in-frame clones and leaves some out. The sample has some 46,000 clones; more than 85% are singletons. General study points: The authors did not confirm suppressive function in proliferating Tregs from siplizumab cultures. Memory T cells appeared less diverse than naive cells, which seemed to contribute substantially to alloresponse.

This clone came up once. Antigen unknown. Specimen: CD8+ T cells sorted from blood. This clonotype originated in a human donor in good health. The chain couples TRBV7-7 to TRBJ1-5, with 8 bases that match TRBD1. The CDR3 is CASSDTGTGRNQPQHF. The CDR3 DNA is TGTGCCAGCAGCGATACAGGGACAGGTCGTAATCAGCCCCAGCATTTT. Complete variable domain (other parts from reference TRBV7-7 and TRBJ1-5): GAGVSQSPRYKVTKRGQDVTLRCDPISSHATLYWYQQALGQGPEFLTYFNYEAQPDKSGLPSDRFSAERPEGSISTLTIQRTEQRDSAMYRCASSDTGTGRNQPQHFGDGTRLSIL.